These 20 T cell receptor beta chains were sequenced from one sample in a study of blood T cells in healthy people across ages. Then a second PCR, running about 6 to 12 cycles, was carried out with a sample-barcoded 5' primer and a J-beta primer mix. From the 5' RACE reads, TCRdb called clonotypes with MiXCR, one entry per CDR3 protein. The sample shows about 640,000 distinct CDR3 sequences, around three fifths of them seen only once. The material sequenced was blood. The receptor source for this set is a man aged 60-69 years in good health.

The chain couples TRBV20-1 to TRBJ2-1, with TRBD2 matching over 10 bases. The J segment lost 4 bases and the V segment lost 6 bases, leaving 6 bases of the junction unmatched. The CDR3 length is 14 residues. Per the germline V gene, CDR1 is DFQATT and CDR2 is SNEGSKA (reference sequence). In nucleotides, the CDR3 is TGCAGTGCAGAGGCTAGCGGGGGTTACAATGAGCAGTTCTTC. It codes for CSAEASGGYNEQFF.

There are a few counts of this clonotype. J is TRBJ2-3 and V is TRBV7-2; TRBD2 matches 7 bases. The CDR3 is made up of 14 amino acids. Per germline, CDR1 SGHTA and CDR2 FQGNSA. The ends lost 8 bases at V and 2 bases at J; junction bases unmatched: 7. The CDR3: CASGRDYSTDTQYF. DNA of the CDR3: TGTGCCAGCGGTCGGGACTACTCCACAGATACGCAGTATTTT.

The chain combines TRBV12-5 with TRBJ2-5, with D unresolved. CDR1 and CDR2 from the germline V gene are LGHNT and FRNRAP. V was trimmed by 1 base and J by 3 bases, leaving 6 bases between them. This CDR3 is 13 amino acids long. CDR3 residues: CASGLENEETQYF. CDR3 DNA sequence: TGTGCTAGTGGTTTGGAGAACGAAGAGACCCAGTACTTC.

This chain uses TRBV9 with TRBJ2-1, with D perhaps given as TRBD1 or TRBD2 (5 bases each). The CDR3 spans 16 residues. CDR1 SGDLS and CDR2 YYNGEE come from the germline V gene. Between the trimmed V and J ends, which lost 0 bases and 5 bases, there was a span of 15 bases. The CDR3 here is CASSVGGPPMDNEQFF. CDR3 nucleotides: TGTGCCAGCAGCGTAGGGGGACCCCCAATGGACAATGAGCAGTTCTTC. The complete variable domain, with remaining parts taken from reference TRBV9 and TRBJ2-1, reads DSGVTQTPKHLITATGQRVTLRCSPRSGDLSVYWYQQSLDQGLQFLIQYYNGEERAKGNILERFSAQQFPDLHSELNLSSLELGDSALYFCASSVGGPPMDNEQFFGPGTRLTVL.

The chain combines TRBV6-2 or TRBV6-3 with TRBJ2-2, with 8 bases lining up with TRBD2. This CDR3 is 14 amino acids long. The junction had 3 bases not matched to a gene; V was cut back by 4 bases and J by 5 bases. The germline V gene has CDR1 MNHEY and CDR2 SVGEGT. CDR3 coding DNA: TGTGCCAGCAGTTCCGGGGGGGCGACCGGGGAGCTGTTTTTT. Protein: CASSSGGATGELFF.

The chain combines TRBV18 with TRBJ2-7; no clear D gene. The CDR3 length is 14 residues. The germline V gene encodes CDR1 KGHSH and CDR2 LQKENI. V was trimmed by 3 bases and J by 2 bases, leaving 11 bases between them. In DNA, the CDR3 is TGTGCCAGCTCACCGAGCGCGCAGGCCTACGAGCAGTACTTC. It yields the protein CASSPSAQAYEQYF.

This clonotype was picked up many times. The chain couples TRBV29-1 to TRBJ2-5; 9 nucleotides agree with TRBD2. V gave up 3 bases and J gave up 4 bases; unmatched junction bases: 9. Germline V gene sequence: CDR1 SQVTM, CDR2 ANQGSEA. CDR3 size: 15 residues. For the CDR3, the DNA is TGCAGCGTTGATGGCGGGGGGGGCTTTGGAGAGACCCAGTACTTC. As protein: CSVDGGGGFGETQYF.

This chain connects TRBV12-3 or TRBV12-4 to TRBJ1-2; D possibly corresponds to TRBD1 (5 bases). The CDR3 has 15 residues. The V end lost 0 bases, the J end lost 7 bases, and 15 bases lay between the germline ends. DNA for the CDR3: TGTGCCAGCAGTTTAGCGCAATTGAGCGGGGGTGGCTACACCTTC. As protein: CASSLAQLSGGGYTF.

The J gene is TRBJ1-1, the V gene TRBV20-1; D is possibly TRBD1 (6 bases). This CDR3 has 16 residues. The germline CDR1 and CDR2 sequences are DFQATT and SNEGSKA (reference sequence). The CDR3 nucleotides read TGCAGCGCTTCCCGCATCGCGGGGGCAACCAACACTGAAGCTTTCTTT. Its protein is CSASRIAGATNTEAFF.

The V call is TRBV15, the J call TRBJ2-5, with D possibly matching TRBD1 (5 bases). CDR1 and CDR2 (germline): LNHNV, YYDKDF (reference sequence). Trimming cost V 1 base and J 2 bases, with 5 bases left between them. CDR3 length: 13 amino acids. CDR3 DNA: TGTGCCACCAGCAGAGGACAGCAAGAGACCCAGTACTTC. As protein: CATSRGQQETQYF. The whole variable domain, filled in from reference TRBV15 and TRBJ2-5, reads DAMVIQNPRYQVTQFGKPVTLSCSQTLNHNVMYWYQQKSSQAPKLLFHYYDKDFNNEADTPDNFQSRRPNTSFCFLDIRSPGLGDTAMYLCATSRGQQETQYFGPGTRLLVL.

The chain's CDR3 is CASSLVRRGIYNEQFF. The CDR3 nucleotides read TGTGCCAGCAGCTTAGTGAGACGGGGTATCTACAATGAGCAGTTCTTC. The chain uses TRBV11-2 and TRBJ2-1; D possibly corresponds to TRBD2 (5 bases). Trimming left V 1 base short and J 3 bases short, with 13 bases between. Germline V gene sequence: CDR1 SGHAT, CDR2 FQNNGV. The length of the CDR3 is 16 residues.

This chain links TRBV4-3 with TRBJ2-1, with TRBD2 identical over 9 bases. V gave up 0 bases and J gave up 13 bases; unmatched junction bases: 10. The CDR3 totals 15 residues. Germline loops: CDR1 LGHNA, CDR2 YSLEER. CDR3 in DNA: TGCGCCAGCAGCCAAGATATAGCTAGCGGGACCCTTCAGTTCTTC. This encodes CASSQDIASGTLQFF.

V is TRBV28 and J is TRBJ1-1; D is unresolved. The CDR3 is made up of 14 amino acids. V lost 8 bases and J 2 bases, leaving 15 bases between the germline ends. Germline V CDR1 and CDR2: MDHEN, SYDVKM. The CDR3 DNA reads TGTGCCAGCCTCCGATCCCCAGGCAACACTGAAGCTTTCTTT. Protein sequence: CASLRSPGNTEAFF. The full variable domain, with the rest looked up from reference TRBV28 and TRBJ1-1, is DVKVTQSSRYLVKRTGEKVFLECVQDMDHENMFWYRQDPGLGLRLIYFSYDVKMKEKGDIPEGYSVSREKKERFSLILESASTNQTSMYLCASLRSPGNTEAFFGQGTRLTVV.

This clonotype was seen only once. The genes are TRBV20-1 and TRBJ2-6, with TRBD1 identical over 9 bases. The J segment lost 2 bases and the V segment lost 6 bases, leaving 5 bases of the junction unmatched. This CDR3 contains 15 residues. CDR1 DFQATT and CDR2 SNEGSKA come from the germline V gene (reference sequence). In nucleotides, the CDR3 is TGCAGTGCGGAAGACAGGGGGGCTGGGGCCAACGTCCTGACTTTC. This codes for CSAEDRGAGANVLTF.

Here the CDR3 DNA reads TGTGCCAGCGCACGACAGGGGCGTCAAGAGACCCAGTACTTC. Residues: CASARQGRQETQYF. This chain joins TRBV7-9 and TRBJ2-5; 8 nucleotides match TRBD1. V shed 8 bases and J 2 bases; nucleotides not matched to a gene: 7. CDR1 and CDR2 (germline): SEHNR, FQNEAQ (reference sequence). There are 14 residues in the CDR3.

The chain couples TRBV3-1 to TRBJ2-3; D might be TRBD2 (6 bases). V lost 4 bases and J lost 1, with 15 bases in between. The CDR3 sequence is 16 residues long. In germline, CDR1 is LGHDT, CDR2 YNNKEL (reference sequence). Written as DNA, the CDR3 is TGTGCCAGCAGCCCCCGTATAGGGGAGGGCACAGATACGCAGTATTTT. Translating it yields CASSPRIGEGTDTQYF.

The rearrangement joins TRBV20-1 to TRBJ2-5, with D possibly matching TRBD2 (5 bases). The ends were cut back, 3 bases at V and 3 bases at J, with 8 bases in the middle. The CDR3 loop spans 12 amino acids. Germline CDR1 reads DFQATT; CDR2 reads SNEGSKA (reference sequence). CDR3 loop: CSASQREETQYF. The DNA of the CDR3 is TGCAGTGCTAGTCAGAGGGAAGAGACCCAGTACTTC.

The chain carries TRBV20-1 and TRBJ2-3, with TRBD1 matching over 11 bases. The CDR3 runs to 17 residues. CDR1 is DFQATT, CDR2 SNEGSKA, per germline (reference sequence). V was pared by 0 bases and J by 0 bases, with 5 bases of the junction left unmatched. CDR3 protein: CSARDWGQGDSTDTQYF. DNA for the CDR3: TGCAGTGCTAGAGACTGGGGACAGGGGGATAGCACAGATACGCAGTATTTT.

This chain connects TRBV20-1 to TRBJ2-3; 8 nucleotides line up with TRBD2. This CDR3 is 16 amino acids long. The V and J ends lost 1 base and 0 bases, in that order; junction bases with no gene match: 6. CDR1 is DFQATT, CDR2 SNEGSKA, per germline (reference sequence). The CDR3, as DNA: TGCAGTGCTAGAGGCGGGGGGACGATGAGCACAGATACGCAGTATTTT. Protein product: CSARGGGTMSTDTQYF.

The rearrangement uses TRBV5-1 and TRBJ1-2; 10 nucleotides align to TRBD1. J lost 5 bases, V lost 4 bases, and 14 bases had no gene match. CDR1 SGHRS and CDR2 YFSETQ come from the germline V gene. This CDR3 has 17 amino acids. CDR3 amino acids: CASSVTRDRGLVYGYTF. The CDR3 DNA sequence: TGCGCCAGCAGCGTTACTCGGGACAGGGGACTCGTTTATGGCTACACCTTC.